This is a list of T cell receptor beta chains from one sample in a study of post-analysis software for immune sequencing data. TCRdb analysed the PCR reads with MiXCR anew, one entry per CDR3 protein. This repertoire shows approximately 630,000 distinct CDR3 sequences, 55% to 70% found once; its top ten account for approximately 10%. The sample taken for sequencing was blood. The receptors were sampled from a girl aged 2 to 9 with multiple sclerosis. The CDR3 runs from the conserved cysteine through the conserved F or W. D genes are given only for firm matches. Clone size is shown for a subset of rows, as once, few, many or a class of expanded clone.

13,TRBJ2-1,TRBV29-1,-,-,TGCAGCGTTGAAAAACAGGGTCGGAATGAGCAGTTCTTC,CSVEKQGRNEQFF
15,TRBJ2-2,TRBV27,-,TRBD1,TGTGCCAGCAGCCCCGGGACAGGGAGCCCCGGGGAGCTGTTTTTT,CASSPGTGSPGELFF
18,TRBJ2-1,TRBV7-2,-,-,TGTGCCAGCAGCTTAGGTGCGTTCCCTAGGGGAGAGGACAATGAGCAGTTCTTC,CASSLGAFPRGEDNEQFF
17,TRBJ2-7,TRBV5-1,few,TRBD2,TGCGCCAGCAGCTCTCGGGGACTAGCGGGAGTCTCGTACGAGCAGTACTTC,CASSSRGLAGVSYEQYF
15,TRBJ2-1,TRBV12-3/TRBV12-4,-,TRBD1,TGTGCCAGCAGTTTTTACAGGGGAACCTACAATGAGCAGTTCTTC,CASSFYRGTYNEQFF
15,TRBJ2-5,TRBV7-2,few,TRBD2,TGTGCCAGCAGCAACCCGGGACTAGGGGTAGAGACCCAGTACTTC,CASSNPGLGVETQYF
16,TRBJ2-3,TRBV28,-,-,TGTGCCAGCAGTTTGGTGACGGGGTCGGTCACAGATACGCAGTATTTT,CASSLVTGSVTDTQYF
15,TRBJ1-2,TRBV4-2,-,-,TGTGCCAGCAGCCCTTCCGGTGGGGGGGCACATGGCTACACCTTC,CASSPSGGGAHGYTF
15,TRBJ2-3,TRBV5-1,few,-,TGCGCCAGCAGCCCTCTCCCTCAGGGCACAGATACGCAGTATTTT,CASSPLPQGTDTQYF
15,TRBJ1-4,TRBV25-1,once,TRBD1,TGTGCCAGCAGGGCCGACAGGGTCGTGTATGAAAAACTGTTTTTT,CASRADRVVYEKLFF
14,TRBJ1-5,TRBV11-2,-,-,TGTGCCAGCAGCTTAGATCTGAACAATCAGCCCCAGCATTTT,CASSLDLNNQPQHF
15,TRBJ2-3,TRBV6-6,few,-,TGTGCCAGCAGTCCGTGGGCGAGGGTGAGGGATACGCAGTATTTT,CASSPWARVRDTQYF
16,TRBJ2-3,TRBV10-2,-,TRBD2,TGCGCCAGCAGGCTACGACTAGCGGGGGCCACAGATACGCAGTATTTT,CASRLRLAGATDTQYF
15,TRBJ2-7,TRBV5-1,-,TRBD2,TGCGCCAGCAGCCTTCGACTAGCGGGAGAGGGAGAGCAGTACTTC,CASSLRLAGEGEQYF
14,TRBJ2-7,TRBV10-3,-,TRBD2,TGTGCCATCAGTCGGACTAGCGGGGAGGACGAGCAGTACTTC,CAISRTSGEDEQYF
14,TRBJ2-2,TRBV10-2,-,TRBD2,TGCGCAGCGAACGTAGCGGGAGGAACCGGGGAGCTGTTTTTT,CAANVAGGTGELFF
15,TRBJ1-2,TRBV20-1,-,-,TGCAGTGCTAGAGATGAGTCGCGGGGAATTAATGGCTACACCTTC,CSARDESRGINGYTF
16,TRBJ2-1,TRBV5-1,-,-,TGCGCCAGCAGCTTGGCGCCCCAGGACCACCCCAATGAGCAGTTCTTC,CASSLAPQDHPNEQFF
15,TRBJ2-1,TRBV5-1,-,TRBD2,TGCGCCAGCAGCCGGGGACTAGCGGGCCGGATTGAGCAGTTCTTC,CASSRGLAGRIEQFF
16,TRBJ2-1,TRBV20-1,-,TRBD1,TGCAGTGCTAGAGATTTGGGGACAGGGGGCATCTATGAGCAGTTCTTC,CSARDLGTGGIYEQFF